What follows are 25 T cell receptor beta chains derived from one specimen sequenced in a study of metastatic and nonmetastatic thyroid tumors. Patients had received no treatment of any kind before thyroid surgery. MiXCR reprocessed the PCR reads for TCRdb. The repertoire consists of 30,000 to 40,000 clones, with roughly 18% occurring once and the leading ten covering under 7%. What was sequenced was blood. All receptors come from a female donor with papillary thyroid cancer or a benign thyroid nodule (not recorded which). Some clones in this sample may be carry-over from other donors' samples.

This clone was counted a few times. One base away lies a much larger clone, so this may be a sequencing read error. The chain has TRBV4-3 and TRBJ1-1, with unresolved D. CDR1 is LGHNA, CDR2 YSLEER, per germline. This CDR3 comprises 15 residues. V lost 2 bases and J lost 1, with 11 bases in between. CDR3 in DNA: TGCGCCAGCAGCCAATCTCTACACCCGAACACTGAAGCTTTCTTT. Encoded protein: CASSQSLHPNTEAFF.

V usage is TRBV9 and J usage is TRBJ2-7; either TRBD1 or TRBD2 may fit D (6 bases each). The germline CDR1 and CDR2 sequences are SGDLS and YYNGEE. The germline V and J ends were trimmed by 0 bases and 7 bases, with 20 bases remaining between them. The CDR3 is 16 amino acids. Written as DNA, the CDR3 is TGTGCCAGCAGCGTAGGGGGGAGGCAGGGGCCTCGAGAGCAGTACTTC. Protein product: CASSVGGRQGPREQYF.

This clone showed up many times. This rearrangement joins TRBV11-2 to TRBJ2-1; D gene ambiguous. V dropped 0 bases and J dropped 6 bases, with 9 bases sitting between them. This CDR3 is 14 amino acids long. The V gene's germline CDR1 is SGHAT and CDR2 FQNNGV. The CDR3 DNA reads TGTGCCAGCAGCTTAGACGCTGGAACCAATGAGCAGTTCTTC. Its protein is CASSLDAGTNEQFF.

The chain is built from TRBV7-2 and TRBJ1-5; D ambiguous. CDR1 and CDR2 from the germline V gene are SGHTA and FQGNSA. Deletions cut 0 bases from V and 3 bases from J, with 6 bases between. The CDR3 sequence is 14 residues long. This chain's CDR3 is CASSLASVNQPQHF. The CDR3 coding sequence is TGTGCCAGCAGCTTAGCTAGTGTCAATCAGCCCCAGCATTTT.

The table lists this clone with many counts. This chain connects TRBV10-3 to TRBJ2-1; possible D gene TRBD2, 7 bases. CDR3 size: 19 residues. V lost 3 bases to trimming and J lost 7 bases, with 28 bases between them. The V gene's germline CDR1 is ENHRY and CDR2 SYGVKD. CDR3 residues: CAISDGGSGGAGLRNEQFF. The CDR3 bases are TGTGCCATCAGTGATGGGGGTTCGGGGGGCGCCGGGTTAAGAAATGAGCAGTTCTTC.

This sequence joins TRBV12-5 and TRBJ2-7, with D unclear. CDR1 is LGHNT and CDR2 is FRNRAP in the germline V gene. Trimming cost V 6 bases and J 3 bases, with 12 bases left between them. The CDR3 runs to 13 residues. The CDR3 loop reads CASGKELVYEQYF. CDR3 coding DNA: TGTGCTAGTGGCAAAGAACTTGTCTACGAGCAGTACTTC.

This clone was observed many times. The rearrangement links TRBV20-1 to TRBJ1-2, with a possible D match to TRBD1 (6 bases). The CDR3 loop spans 12 amino acids. V lost 1 base, J lost 9 bases, and 12 bases lay in between. CDR1 and CDR2 from the germline V gene are DFQATT and SNEGSKA (reference sequence). In DNA form, the CDR3 reads TGCAGTGCTAGAGGGGAACAGGGTAGCTACACCTTC. It translates to CSARGEQGSYTF.

This clone appeared many times. The chain couples TRBV6-1 to TRBJ1-2; D ambiguous. Germline values: CDR1 MNHNS, CDR2 SASEGT. The CDR3 has 13 residues. The V end was cut by 4 bases, the J end by 2 bases, with 8 bases between. For the CDR3, the DNA is TGTGCCAGCAGTGTTCAGGAAAACTATGGCTACACCTTC. Its protein is CASSVQENYGYTF.

This clone was observed many times. The chain recombines TRBV4-1 with TRBJ2-7; tentatively, D is TRBD1 (5 bases). This CDR3 has 16 amino acids. Trimming left V 4 bases short and J 6 bases short, with 22 bases between. Germline V gives CDR1 MGHRA, CDR2 YSYEKL. CDR3 sequence reads: CASSRNTGSRDGEQYF. The CDR3 nucleotides read TGCGCCAGCAGCCGAAACACGGGCTCCAGGGATGGCGAGCAGTACTTC.

Concerning this clone itself: No conserved phenylalanine or tryptophan ends this CDR3, so it is likely a read error. CDR3 region: CSVFLGGFQETQYL. For the CDR3, the DNA is TGCAGCGTATTCTTAGGGGGTTTTCAAGAGACCCAGTACCTC. This rearrangement joins TRBV29-1 to TRBJ2-5; possibly TRBD1 for D (6 bases). The germline gives CDR1 SQVTM, CDR2 ANQGSEA. Between the trimmed V and J ends, which lost 6 bases and 2 bases, there was a span of 16 bases. This CDR3 spans 14 amino acids.

This clone has at least ten counts. This sequence joins TRBV11-2 and TRBJ2-7; D might be TRBD1 or TRBD2, each matching 5 bases. CDR1 is SGHAT and CDR2 is FQNNGV in the germline V gene. Trimming pared 0 bases from V and 0 bases from J, leaving 24 bases between. The CDR3 loop spans 20 amino acids. The CDR3 DNA is TGTGCCAGCAGCTTAGATCATTGGGGAGCCCGAGGGGTGCTCTCCTACGAGCAGTACTTC. It is translated as CASSLDHWGARGVLSYEQYF.

In this sample, this clone turned up many times. The chain combines TRBV5-1 with TRBJ1-1; D might be TRBD1 (6 bases). Trimming took 4 bases from V and 3 from J, leaving 16 bases between them. CDR1 and CDR2 (germline): SGHRS, YFSETQ. The length of the CDR3 is 15 residues. The DNA of the CDR3 is TGCGCCAGCAGCCTAGACCCGGGGACACACACTGAAGCTTTCTTT. Translation: CASSLDPGTHTEAFF.

This clone was counted ten times or more. A much bigger clone sits one base away, suggesting this may be a read error. Other DNA sequences within the sample encode an identical CDR3. V and J are TRBV20-1 and TRBJ2-1; no clear D gene. Trimming cost V 6 bases and J 7 bases, with 10 bases left between them. The length of the CDR3 is 11 residues. CDR1 and CDR2 from the germline V gene are DFQATT and SNEGSKA (reference sequence). Here the CDR3 DNA reads TGCAGTGCCAGGTTTTCAAATGAGCAGTTCTTC. Encoded protein: CSARFSNEQFF.

This clone was counted only a few times. The chain has TRBV15 and TRBJ2-5; possible D gene TRBD1, 5 bases. Germline CDR1 LNHNV, CDR2 YYDKDF (reference sequence). Trimming removed 3 bases at V and 10 bases at J, with 18 bases between. The CDR3 consists of 14 residues. The CDR3 DNA follows: TGTGCCACCAGCAGTTTCAAAGGGGTTATGCACCAGTACTTC. Translated: CATSSFKGVMHQYF.

This clone was found many times. The gene calls are TRBV12-3 or TRBV12-4 and TRBJ2-3; D is perhaps TRBD1 (7 bases). Trimming took off 5 bases at V and 1 base at J, with 13 bases between the two ends. The CDR3 runs to 15 residues. As DNA, the CDR3 is TGTGCCAGCAGTCCGCAGGGGGGTGGCACAGATACGCAGTATTTT. Its protein product is CASSPQGGGTDTQYF.

This clone was observed at least ten times. V and J are TRBV7-9 and TRBJ1-6; D is ambiguous. Trimming cost V 5 bases and J 7 bases, with 9 bases left between them. From germline, CDR1 is SEHNR and CDR2 FQNEAQ (reference sequence). The CDR3 spans 13 residues. The CDR3, as DNA: TGTGCCAGCAGCCCCGGGTCGAATTCACCCCTCCACTTT. Protein sequence: CASSPGSNSPLHF.

This clone came up many times. Mismatch with germline at one junction end may stem from a read error. The CDR3 spells CASSLSGQFETQYF. The CDR3, as DNA: TGTGCTAGCAGCCTGAGCGGACAGTTTGAGACCCAGTACTTC. The chain combines TRBV7-7 with TRBJ2-5, with a weak D call TRBD1 (6 bases). The length of the CDR3 is 14 residues. Germline lookup yields CDR1 SSHAT and CDR2 FNYEAQ (reference sequence).

There are many counts of this clone. The chain combines TRBV30 with TRBJ2-1, with D perhaps TRBD2 (5 bases). Deletions cut 5 bases from V and 6 bases from J, with 14 bases between. The CDR3 consists of 13 residues. Germline assignment: CDR1 GTSNPN and CDR2 SVGIG (reference sequence). CDR3 nucleotide sequence: TGTGCCTGGCTCTCTACTAGATCCAATGAGCAGTTCTTC. Encoded protein: CAWLSTRSNEQFF.

This clone was found many times. The chain joins TRBV9 to TRBJ1-3; 10 positions agree with TRBD1. J lost 2 bases, V lost 4 bases, and 9 bases had no gene match. Germline assignment: CDR1 SGDLS and CDR2 YYNGEE. The CDR3 is made up of 17 amino acids. CDR3 nucleotide sequence: TGTGCCAGCAGCCTCCGGGACAGGGGCCCAACTGGAAACACCATATATTTT. This translates into CASSLRDRGPTGNTIYF.

This clone was picked up many times. This rearrangement joins TRBV20-1 to TRBJ2-1, with D possibly being TRBD2 (6 bases). Trimming stripped 1 base from V and 10 bases from J, with 14 bases between. Germline assignment: CDR1 DFQATT and CDR2 SNEGSKA (reference sequence). This CDR3 has 13 residues. CDR3 sequence reads: CSARGAGGWEQFF. The CDR3 DNA follows: TGCAGTGCTAGAGGAGCCGGGGGATGGGAGCAGTTCTTC.

At least ten counts were recorded for this clone. The chain carries TRBV20-1 and TRBJ1-1, with D possibly matching TRBD1 (5 bases). The V end lost 1 base, the J end lost 2 bases, and 23 bases lay between the germline ends. CDR1 is DFQATT, CDR2 SNEGSKA, per germline (reference sequence). The CDR3 totals 18 residues. The CDR3 sequence is CSARGQPKGSIDNTEAFF. CDR3 DNA: TGCAGTGCTAGAGGACAGCCTAAAGGGTCTATTGATAACACTGAAGCTTTCTTT.

By sample share, this clone is medium-sized (0.01 to 0.1%). Here the CDR3 DNA reads TGTGCCAGCAGCCCCCGGGACAGTTTGAGCTCCTACAATGAGCAGTTCTTC. Translated: CASSPRDSLSSYNEQFF. The gene calls are TRBV9 and TRBJ2-1, with 7 positions matching TRBD1. Germline CDR1 and CDR2: SGDLS and YYNGEE. The CDR3 spans 17 residues. The junction had 10 bases not matched to a gene; V was cut back by 4 bases and J by 0 bases.

The rearrangement links TRBV7-2 to TRBJ1-2; D unresolved. CDR3 length equals 14 residues. Trimming stripped 3 bases from V and 4 bases from J, with 12 bases between. The germline gives CDR1 SGHTA, CDR2 FQGNSA. Written as DNA, the CDR3 is TGTGCCAGCAGCTTCACTGGTGAAAGCTATGGCTACACCTTC. Translation gives CASSFTGESYGYTF.

The genes are TRBV28 and TRBJ2-4, with D unresolved. The J call may not be correct, given that the DNA end is closer to TRBJ1-2. Germline V gene lookup returns CDR1 MDHEN and CDR2 SYDVKM. This CDR3 contains 13 residues. For the CDR3, the DNA is TGTGCCAGCAGAAACCCCACAGAGTATGTTTACACCTTC. Its translation is CASRNPTEYVYTF.

This clone showed up many times. The chain joins TRBV30 to TRBJ2-2; 10 bases fit TRBD1. Germline assignment: CDR1 GTSNPN and CDR2 SVGIG (reference sequence). V lost 8 bases to trimming and J lost 1 base; unmatched junction nucleotides: 1. This CDR3 has 13 amino acids. The CDR3 is CARDRGNTGELFF. As DNA, the CDR3 is TGTGCCCGGGACAGGGGGAACACCGGGGAGCTGTTTTTT.